The clone carrying this TCR beta chain was picked up a small number of times. Its antigen remains unknown. The data originate from a study of T cell repertoires in cytomegalovirus infection. Overall study context: It was recently identified HLA-C-restricted and well-studied HLA-B-restricted CMV epitopes that the study used. Both a matching HLA type and CMV infection were indicated by public TCR beta signatures. General study points: Based on cumulative public TCR beta family frequency, carriers of CMV plus the relevant HLA were identified. Dominant in the ex vivo response were TCR beta clonotypes restricted by HLA-C and specific for CMV.

Germline CDR1 reads MGHRA; CDR2 reads YSYEKL. The CDR3 runs to 15 residues. Trimming removed 1 base from V and 10 bases from J, with 14 bases in between. TCRdb reprocessed the reads via MiXCR and lists one record per CDR3 protein. The table has 200,000 to 250,000 distinct CDR3 sequences, around 35% seen once. This clonotype was sampled from a human donor in good health (CMV status not recorded). Some clones in this sample may be carry-over from other donors' samples. The chain joins TRBV4-1 to TRBJ1-6, with D possibly matching TRBD1 (6 bases). Source: CD8+ T cells from cultured PBMCs, taken from culture after CMV antigen stimulation. Here the CDR3 reads CASSQGIGGRSPLHF. The CDR3 nucleotides read TGCGCCAGCAGCCAAGGAATAGGGGGGAGATCACCCCTCCACTTT.